This passage covers 29 T cell receptor beta chains from one sample sequenced in a study of shared clonotypes between healthy human individuals. Naive CD8 cells comprised CD45RO-negative, CCR7-positively selected cells, excluding terminally differentiated effector memory CD45RA+ cells. Some clones are missing from TCRdb's copy, which holds only in-frame ones; the method was immunoSEQ multiplex PCR. The data contain around 2,100,000 clones, around 96% of them singletons. The source material was naive CD8+ T cells sorted from blood. These receptors were taken from a man aged 18 to 35 in good health.

This chain joins TRBV5-6 and TRBJ1-5, with TRBD1 identical over 7 bases. Trimming removed 1 base from V and 6 bases from J; junction bases left unmatched: 4. Germline CDR1 is SGHDT and CDR2 is YYEEEE. The length of the CDR3 is 14 residues. CDR3 residues: CASSLSQGTQPQHF. CDR3 nucleotides: TGTGCCAGCAGCTTGTCACAGGGGACTCAGCCCCAGCATTTT.

The chain joins TRBV5-1 to TRBJ1-2; perhaps TRBD1 as D (5 bases). Germline loops: CDR1 SGHRS, CDR2 YFSETQ. Trimming took 4 bases from V and 8 from J, leaving 15 bases between them. This CDR3 spans 13 amino acids. The CDR3 loop reads CASSTWGGPGYTF. Written as DNA, the CDR3 is TGCGCCAGCAGCACGTGGGGGGGTCCCGGCTACACCTTC.

This clone was observed once. The junction shows a germline mismatch at one end, possibly a read error. The chain employs TRBV6-6 and TRBJ2-7; D is unclear. This CDR3 region has 11 residues. Looked up from germline, CDR1 is MNHNY and CDR2 is SVGAGI (reference sequence). CDR3 sequence: CASSNSDEQYF. Here the CDR3 DNA reads TGTGCCAGCAGTAACTCCGACGAGCAGTACTTC.

This rearrangement joins TRBV21-1 to TRBJ2-7; the D segment call TRBD2 is taken from the table without a DNA check. TRBV21-1 is a documented pseudogene. The CDR3 contains 17 residues. CDR3 in DNA: TGTGCCAGCAGCAAAGTTTGCCTAGCGGGGGGGCCGTTTGAGCAGTACTTC. Translated: CASSKVCLAGGPFEQYF.

This chain joins TRBV7-6 and TRBJ2-2; D not resolved. V dropped 5 bases and J dropped 0 bases, with 7 bases sitting between them. CDR1 SGHVS and CDR2 FNYEAQ come from the germline V gene. The CDR3 runs to 14 residues. The CDR3 nucleotides are TGTGCCAGCAGCCGAAACACGAACACCGGGGAGCTGTTTTTT. This encodes CASSRNTNTGELFF.

The chain employs TRBV10-3 and TRBJ1-4; D call uncertain. This CDR3 contains 11 residues. Germline CDR1 is ENHRY and CDR2 is SYGVKD. V lost 3 bases, J lost 16 bases, and 12 bases lay in between. This CDR3 reads CAISDGDFEFF. The CDR3 region has the DNA TGTGCCATCAGTGATGGGGATTTTGAGTTTTTT.

This clone was counted once. The sample carries other DNA sequences with the same CDR3. The chain uses TRBV29-1 and TRBJ2-1; 10 nucleotides align to TRBD2. Germline V gene data show CDR1 as SQVTM and CDR2 as ANQGSEA. The CDR3 consists of 15 residues. Losses at the gene ends were 1 base for V and 4 bases for J; bases not matched to a gene: 4. This CDR3 is CSVEGTSGEYNEQFF. Written as DNA, the CDR3 is TGCAGCGTTGAAGGCACTAGCGGGGAGTACAATGAGCAGTTCTTC.

V gene TRBV11-2 combines with J gene TRBJ2-1; 8 positions match TRBD2. The germline CDR1 and CDR2 sequences are SGHAT and FQNNGV. The trim removed 6 bases at V and 5 bases at J, leaving 9 bases unmatched. The CDR3 loop spans 15 amino acids. DNA for the CDR3: TGTGCCAGCAGTCCCCTGGCGGGGGGCCACAATGAGCAGTTCTTC. This sequence encodes CASSPLAGGHNEQFF.

This clone is a singleton in its sample. The J gene is TRBJ1-4, the V gene TRBV28, with TRBD1 matching over 8 bases. The trim removed 5 bases at V and 2 bases at J, leaving 13 bases unmatched. CDR3 length: 18 residues. Germline lookup yields CDR1 MDHEN and CDR2 SYDVKM. CDR3 in DNA: TGTGCCAGCAGTATCAGGGGGCTTTGGCAGCCGACTAATGAAAAACTGTTTTTT. Residues: CASSIRGLWQPTNEKLFF.

The DNA for the CDR3 is TGTGCCAGCGGTCAGGGGTACTTC. Translation: CASGQGYF. The V call is TRBV2, the J call TRBJ2-5; weak D call: TRBD1 (5 bases). Germline lookup yields CDR1 SNHLY and CDR2 FYNNEI. V dropped 8 bases and J dropped 13 bases, with 8 bases sitting between them. The CDR3 is 8 amino acids.

The chain employs TRBV30 and TRBJ1-2, with TRBD1 identical over 7 bases. Germline values: CDR1 GTSNPN, CDR2 SVGIG (reference sequence). The CDR3 covers 12 residues. V was pared by 0 bases and J by 8 bases, with 3 bases of the junction left unmatched. CDR3 bases: TGTGCCTGGAGTGTAACAGGGGCCGGCTACACCTTC. Translating gives CAWSVTGAGYTF.

The V and J genes are TRBV27 and TRBJ2-5; the D is unclear. V lost 6 bases to trimming and J lost 3 bases, with 11 bases between them. The CDR3 loop spans 13 amino acids. Germline CDR1 is MNHEY and CDR2 is SMNVEV (reference sequence). The CDR3 spells CASSPSAEETQYF. In DNA form, the CDR3 reads TGTGCCAGCAGCCCAAGTGCCGAAGAGACCCAGTACTTC.

This rearrangement joins TRBV7-2 to TRBJ2-6; 14 positions agree with TRBD2. The CDR3 totals 19 residues. V gave up 1 base and J gave up 0 bases; unmatched junction bases: 2. Germline V gene sequence: CDR1 SGHTA, CDR2 FQGNSA. The DNA for the CDR3 is TGTGCCAGCAGCTTAGACGGACTAGCGGGAGGCTCTGGGGCCAACGTCCTGACTTTC. It encodes CASSLDGLAGGSGANVLTF.

This CDR3 is CASRSGTGVYGYTF. CDR3 bases: TGTGCCAGCAGGTCCGGGACAGGAGTCTATGGCTACACCTTC. This sequence joins TRBV27 and TRBJ1-2, with 8 bases matching TRBD1. The CDR3 consists of 14 residues. The V gene's germline CDR1 is MNHEY and CDR2 SMNVEV (reference sequence). The V and J ends lost 6 bases and 4 bases, in that order; junction bases with no gene match: 7.

This clone has only one observation. This CDR3 is CASSPWDTGLTNEKLFF. CDR3 DNA: TGCGCCAGCAGCCCCTGGGACACAGGCCTCACTAATGAAAAACTGTTTTTT. V gene TRBV4-3 combines with J gene TRBJ1-4; D may be TRBD1 (6 bases). Germline lookup yields CDR1 LGHNA and CDR2 YSLEER. The CDR3 consists of 17 residues. Trimming took 4 bases from V and 2 from J, leaving 17 bases between them.

The J gene is TRBJ1-1, the V gene TRBV27; D not certain. The CDR3 consists of 13 residues. Trimming stripped 10 bases from V and 1 base from J, with 13 bases between. Germline CDR1 reads MNHEY; CDR2 reads SMNVEV (reference sequence). CDR3: CATQPGGNTEAFF. In DNA, the CDR3 is TGTGCCACCCAGCCGGGAGGGAACACTGAAGCTTTCTTT.

The chain couples TRBV10-3 to TRBJ2-1; 7 bases line up with TRBD1. Germline V gene data show CDR1 as ENHRY and CDR2 as SYGVKD. The CDR3 consists of 15 residues. Trimming cost V 3 bases and J 2 bases; bases outside gene matches: 4. The CDR3 coding sequence is TGTGCCATCAGTGAAAGGGACAGTGCCTACAATGAGCAGTTCTTC. Its translation is CAISERDSAYNEQFF.

CDR3 in DNA: TGTGCTAGTGGTGCTACTCAGGGCAGCAATCAGCCCCAGCATTTT. Protein product: CASGATQGSNQPQHF. This chain connects TRBV12-5 to TRBJ1-5; maybe TRBD1 (5 bases). Trimming removed 5 bases from V and 1 base from J, with 12 bases in between. Germline V gives CDR1 LGHNT, CDR2 FRNRAP. This CDR3 is built from 15 residues.

The V call is TRBV7-9, the J call TRBJ2-7; 7 positions agree with TRBD1. This CDR3 region has 14 residues. Losses at the gene ends were 6 bases for V and 2 bases for J; bases not matched to a gene: 7. Germline CDR1 SEHNR, CDR2 FQNEAQ (reference sequence). CDR3 region: CASSRQGIPYEQYF. CDR3 DNA sequence: TGTGCCAGCAGTAGACAGGGAATCCCCTACGAGCAGTACTTC.

V is TRBV19 and J is TRBJ2-7; 8 positions match TRBD1. Looked up from germline, CDR1 is LNHDA and CDR2 is SQIVND (reference sequence). This CDR3 contains 15 residues. Germline trimming cut 5 bases from V and 3 bases from J; bases unmatched to any gene: 9. The CDR3 sequence is CASSPRTGSLYEQYF. The CDR3 region has the DNA TGTGCCAGTAGTCCTAGGACAGGGTCCCTCTACGAGCAGTACTTC. Variable domain in full (rest from reference TRBV19 and TRBJ2-7): DGGITQSPKYLFRKEGQNVTLSCEQNLNHDAMYWYRQDPGQGLRLIYYSQIVNDFQKGDIAEGYSVSREKKESFPLTVTSAQKNPTAFYLCASSPRTGSLYEQYFGPGTRLTVT.

The chain joins TRBV9 to TRBJ2-3; D is undetermined. The V gene's germline CDR1 is SGDLS and CDR2 YYNGEE. V was clipped by 1 base and J by 3 bases, with 12 bases between them. This CDR3 region has 15 residues. For the CDR3, the DNA is TGTGCCAGCAGCGTAATTCCCGATGGGACAGATACGCAGTATTTT. Protein: CASSVIPDGTDTQYF.

The chain employs TRBV4-1 and TRBJ2-1; 10 bases line up with TRBD2. CDR1 and CDR2 (germline): MGHRA, YSYEKL. Losses at the gene ends were 1 base for V and 10 bases for J; bases not matched to a gene: 4. This CDR3 has 14 residues. CDR3 in DNA: TGCGCCAGCAGCCAAGTTGGGACTAGCGTCGAGCAGTTCTTC. Its protein product is CASSQVGTSVEQFF.

The chain couples TRBV7-9 to TRBJ2-5; 10 bases match TRBD2. The CDR3 spans 16 residues. J gave up 1 base and V 4 bases, and 6 bases lay outside the gene matches. The V gene's germline CDR1 is SEHNR and CDR2 FQNEAQ (reference sequence). The CDR3 sequence: CASSSLAGAIQETQYF. In DNA form, the CDR3 reads TGTGCCAGCAGCTCCCTAGCGGGAGCGATCCAAGAGACCCAGTACTTC.

V gene TRBV5-4 combines with J gene TRBJ1-6; D is perhaps TRBD1 (5 bases). Trimming left V 0 bases short and J 5 bases short, with 9 bases between. CDR3 length: 15 residues. The germline V gene encodes CDR1 SGHNT and CDR2 YYREEE (reference sequence). CDR3 region: CASSLDWGDNSPLHF. CDR3 sequence (DNA): TGTGCCAGCAGCTTGGATTGGGGCGATAATTCACCCCTCCACTTT.

With respect to this clone: The same CDR3 also results from other DNA sequences found in this sample. The genes are TRBV5-6 and TRBJ2-7, with D perhaps matching TRBD2 (7 bases). This CDR3 contains 13 residues. The ends were cut back, 4 bases at V and 4 bases at J, with 12 bases in the middle. Germline V gene lookup returns CDR1 SGHDT and CDR2 YYEEEE. The CDR3 here is CASSSGTPYEQYF. For the CDR3, the DNA is TGTGCCAGCAGCAGCGGGACACCTTACGAGCAGTACTTC.

The V gene is TRBV2, the J gene TRBJ2-7; D remains ambiguous. The germline CDR1 and CDR2 sequences are SNHLY and FYNNEI. The length of the CDR3 is 14 residues. With 0 bases removed from V and 1 base from J, the gap between germline ends came to 7 bases. CDR3 loop: CASSEAQRSYEQYF. The CDR3 coding sequence is TGTGCCAGCAGTGAAGCGCAGCGATCCTACGAGCAGTACTTC.

On this clone itself: Other DNA sequences in this sample translate to the same CDR3. The V call is TRBV15, the J call TRBJ2-7; D not resolved. Germline loops: CDR1 LNHNV, CDR2 YYDKDF (reference sequence). The CDR3 totals 14 residues. V was clipped by 1 base and J by 2 bases, with 9 bases between them. Here the CDR3 reads CATSRVGQAYEQYF. Here the CDR3 DNA reads TGTGCCACCAGCAGAGTCGGGCAGGCCTACGAGCAGTACTTC.

The chain recombines TRBV2 with TRBJ1-1; possible D gene TRBD1, 6 bases. The CDR3 contains 15 residues. V dropped 7 bases and J dropped 4 bases, with 19 bases sitting between them. Germline CDR1 is SNHLY and CDR2 is FYNNEI. CDR3 in amino acids: CASKEGGFGGTEAFF. The CDR3 DNA reads as TGTGCCAGCAAGGAAGGGGGGTTTGGTGGCACTGAAGCTTTCTTT.

This clone was detected once. The rearrangement links TRBV5-5 to TRBJ1-6; 8 bases map to TRBD1. Unmatched junction bases numbered 5, after V lost 4 bases and J lost 11 bases. Germline V lookup: CDR1 SGHKS, CDR2 YYEKEE (reference sequence). This CDR3 has 13 amino acids. CDR3 bases: TGTGCCAGCAGCCCCGGGACAGGAGCACCCCTCCACTTT. The encoded protein is CASSPGTGAPLHF.